This T cell receptor (beta chain) was captured by sequencing in a study of CD8+CD57+ T cells in acquired aplastic anemia (dated by TCRdb to about 2018). General notes on the study: A mean of about 3 ug of DNA, ranging from roughly 0.19 to 30 ug, was extracted from sorted CD4+ and CD8+ cells. CD8+CD57+ expansion was defined as frequency above the mean frequency observed in healthy subjects.

A few counts support this clonotype. What this receptor recognizes is not known. Base quality data are lacking; no much larger clone is found one base away. The germline ends are 15 bases apart after V is trimmed by 7 bases and J by 5 bases. CDR1 and CDR2 are drawn from the germline V gene: MDHEN, SYDVKM. Including the terminal cysteine and phenylalanine, the CDR3 comprises 13 residues. The kept DNA is CDR3 alone, 39 bases in frame from the first base. Genomic DNA served as template for TCR beta VDJ combination and CDR3 sequence profiling. An Illumina HiSeq 2000 was the platform used for TCR repertoire sequencing. The published analysis was carried out like this. TRBV/TRBJ rearrangement plots, CDR3 size and DJ length profiles, and Simpson's diversity index were used to assess repertoires. The most abundant DNA sequence in the deep sequencing data was defined as the immunodominant clone. CDR3 amino acid sequences were checked for sharing between subjects and were compared against published repertoires and the VDJdb database. TCRdb redid the processing of the public reads, applying fastp at Q25 and MiXCR, and retained in-frame beta chains. Rows with a matching CDR3 protein are joined into one entry that keeps the most common DNA and genes. TCRdb, rather than the study authors, made the V and J calls. Across this sample there are around 200,000 distinct CDR3 sequences, with around 47% seen only once. The biggest ten clones account for 8% to 10% of the sample.

Beyond this particular receptor, the publication reports: Roughly 29 CD8+ CDR3 sequences were found to be shared between patients and controls, but these sequences appeared to be highly expressed in patients and within the immunodominant clones of the patients. Patients and healthy controls showed no significant difference in CD8+ Simpson's diversity (P=0.060).

Expansion of CD8+CD57+ cells had been shown by flow cytometry in the patients chosen for sequencing. Severe acquired aplastic anemia was diagnosed in all patients according to International Study of Aplastic Anemia and Agranulocytosis and Camitta criteria. No therapy had been received by the patients at the time of blood sampling. The study deep-sequenced TCR repertoires of sorted CD4+ and CD8+ blood T cells from severe aplastic anemia patients and healthy subjects. In the USA, patient enrollment took place under clinicaltrials.gov protocols 00001620, 01623167, 00001397, 00071045, 00081523 and 00961064. Ficoll-Paque density gradient centrifugation was used to isolate peripheral blood mononuclear cells. Before DNA was extracted, CD4+ and CD8+ T cells were sorted using either FACS or magnetic beads.

The sequence derives from a human donor with aplastic anemia. Recombination joined TRBV28 with TRBJ2-7, with a weak D call of TRBD2 (5 bases match). Sample: sorted CD4+, CD8+, or CD8+CD57+ T cells (not recorded which) from PBMCs. The nucleotides read TGTGCCAGCATTTCGCCGGGGAGCGACGAGCAGTACTTC. Its translation reads: CASISPGSDEQYF.